The 17 T cell receptor beta chains reported below all come from one sample, sequenced in a study of shared clonotypes between healthy human individuals. Produced via immunoSEQ multiplex PCR; TCRdb's table is partial and in-frame only. Of some 2,000,000 clones listed, approximately 95% were seen once; the top ten hold 0.1% to 0.15%. Sequencing was carried out using naive CD4+ T cells sorted from blood. Subset here: CD45RA+ positively selected. These receptors all stem from a man younger than 35 in good health.

This chain connects TRBV5-6 to TRBJ1-1; the D gene is possibly TRBD1 (5 bases). The CDR3 consists of 16 residues. Germline V lookup: CDR1 SGHDT, CDR2 YYEEEE. V lost 0 bases, J lost 2 bases, and 14 bases lay in between. The CDR3: CASSLVDTQRNTEAFF. In DNA, the CDR3 is TGTGCCAGCAGCTTGGTGGACACCCAGAGAAACACTGAAGCTTTCTTT.

The J gene is TRBJ2-2, the V gene TRBV5-4; 15 bases are shared with TRBD2. J was trimmed by 4 bases and V by 4 bases; bases with no gene match: 5. This CDR3 region has 17 residues. Germline CDR1 is SGHNT and CDR2 is YYREEE (reference sequence). This chain's CDR3 is CASSTGLAGGSTGELFF. CDR3 nucleotide sequence: TGTGCCAGCAGCACGGGACTAGCGGGGGGATCCACCGGGGAGCTGTTTTTT.

This chain links TRBV6-1 with TRBJ2-1; the match to TRBD1 covers 7 bases. There are 13 residues in the CDR3. Per germline, CDR1 MNHNS and CDR2 SASEGT. V was clipped by 5 bases and J by 13 bases; unmatched bases: 11. The CDR3 sequence is CASSQRQGFKQFF. The CDR3 nucleotides read TGTGCCAGCAGTCAGCGACAGGGTTTCAAACAGTTCTTC.

The chain combines TRBV7-9 with TRBJ1-5, with D uncertain. From germline, CDR1 is SEHNR and CDR2 FQNEAQ (reference sequence). V was clipped by 4 bases and J by 5 bases, with 9 bases between them. The CDR3 is 13 amino acids. The CDR3 here is CASSSRWDQPQHF. CDR3 coding DNA: TGTGCCAGCAGCTCCCGGTGGGATCAGCCCCAGCATTTT.

V gene TRBV10-3 combines with J gene TRBJ2-5, with TRBD2 as a possible D gene (6 bases). This CDR3 region has 13 residues. Looked up from germline, CDR1 is ENHRY and CDR2 is SYGVKD. V was cut by 8 bases and J by 1 base, with 11 bases left in between. DNA of the CDR3: TGTGCCATCCGGGGGTCGGGCCAAGAGACCCAGTACTTC. This encodes CAIRGSGQETQYF.

V and J are TRBV5-4 and TRBJ1-1, with a possible D match to TRBD1 (5 bases). The CDR3 spans 16 residues. V gave up 4 bases and J gave up 3 bases, with 19 bases separating them. Germline CDR1 reads SGHNT; CDR2 reads YYREEE (reference sequence). The DNA of the CDR3 is TGTGCCAGCAGCGATACCCGGGGGAGCAGGGACACTGAAGCTTTCTTT. Its protein is CASSDTRGSRDTEAFF.

The genes are TRBV25-1 and TRBJ2-1; D may correspond to TRBD1 or TRBD2 (5 bases each). The CDR3 is made up of 15 amino acids. Germline loops: CDR1 MGHDK, CDR2 SYGVNS. Between the trimmed V and J ends, which lost 5 bases and 4 bases, there was a span of 15 bases. CDR3 coding DNA: TGTGCCAGCAGTTTCCCGGGACCAAGATACAATGAGCAGTTCTTC. It yields the protein CASSFPGPRYNEQFF. The entire variable domain, with the rest obtained from reference TRBV25-1 and TRBJ2-1, is as follows: EADIYQTPRYLVIGTGKKITLECSQTMGHDKMYWYQQDPGMELHLIHYSYGVNSTEKGDLSSESTVSRIRTEHFPLTLESARPSHTSQYLCASSFPGPRYNEQFFGPGTRLTVL.

The CDR3 DNA reads TGTGCCATCAGTGAGTCGACGGGGGCTGGCAATCAGCCCCAGCATTTT. Translating gives CAISESTGAGNQPQHF. The chain employs TRBV10-3 and TRBJ1-5, with D possibly being TRBD1 (6 bases). The germline V and J ends were trimmed by 0 bases and 2 bases, with 11 bases remaining between them. Germline values: CDR1 ENHRY, CDR2 SYGVKD. The CDR3 consists of 16 residues.

This chain uses TRBV6-5 with TRBJ1-3; 8 bases agree with TRBD1. The CDR3 is 16 amino acids. Germline CDR1 MNHEY, CDR2 SVGAGI. Trimming at V came to 2 bases and at J to 3 bases, leaving 6 bases not matched to a gene. CDR3 in amino acids: CASSYARGQGGNTIYF. CDR3 DNA: TGTGCCAGCAGTTACGCCAGGGGGCAGGGTGGAAACACCATATATTTT.

This sequence joins TRBV19 and TRBJ1-4; 9 bases are shared with TRBD1. The germline CDR1 and CDR2 sequences are LNHDA and SQIVND (reference sequence). V trimming: 6 bases; J trimming: 5 bases; junction bases outside the gene matches: 4. The CDR3 spans 14 residues. This chain's CDR3 is CASSTGTGNEKLFF. The DNA for the CDR3 is TGTGCCAGTAGCACCGGGACAGGGAATGAAAAACTGTTTTTT.

This rearrangement joins TRBV28 to TRBJ2-1; perhaps TRBD1 as D (6 bases). Trimming took off 2 bases at V and 2 bases at J, with 13 bases between the two ends. Germline CDR1 and CDR2: MDHEN and SYDVKM. The CDR3 runs 16 residues. Written as DNA, the CDR3 is TGTGCCAGCAGTTTAACGACGCCAGGGGCCTACAATGAGCAGTTCTTC. Protein sequence: CASSLTTPGAYNEQFF.

Details on this clone: Other DNA sequences in the sample encode the same CDR3. Here the CDR3 reads CASSYGRDTDTQYF. CDR3 sequence (DNA): TGTGCCAGCAGTTACGGGAGGGACACAGATACGCAGTATTTT. The chain combines TRBV27 with TRBJ2-3, with 8 bases identical to TRBD2. Germline V lookup: CDR1 MNHEY, CDR2 SMNVEV (reference sequence). The CDR3 length is 14 residues. Unmatched junction bases numbered 2, after V lost 4 bases and J lost 2 bases.

J is TRBJ2-7 and V is TRBV7-9; D unresolved. Germline CDR1 and CDR2: SEHNR and FQNEAQ (reference sequence). The CDR3 is 13 amino acids. V shed 7 bases and J shed 0 bases, with 10 bases lying between them. Here the CDR3 reads CASNLGISYEQYF. As DNA, the CDR3 is TGTGCCAGCAATTTAGGGATCTCCTACGAGCAGTACTTC. The full variable domain, completed using reference TRBV7-9 and TRBJ2-7, is DTGVSQNPRHKITKRGQNVTFRCDPISEHNRLYWYRQTLGQGPEFLTYFQNEAQLEKSRLLSDRFSAERPKGSFSTLEIQRTEQGDSAMYLCASNLGISYEQYFGPGTRLTVT.

Concerning this clone: Its ends do not fully match the called genes, so a read error is possible. The chain recombines TRBV7-7 with TRBJ1-2; D call uncertain. This CDR3 is built from 14 residues. Per the germline V gene, CDR1 is SSHAT and CDR2 is FNYEAQ (reference sequence). The CDR3 here is CASSPLNLGYGYTF. CDR3 coding DNA: TGTGCTAGCAGCCCCCTCAACCTAGGCTATGGCTACACCTTC.

The chain uses TRBV5-4 and TRBJ1-3; D gene ambiguous. Germline CDR1 is SGHNT and CDR2 is YYREEE (reference sequence). Trimming left V 0 bases short and J 0 bases short, with 10 bases between. The CDR3 is 16 residues long. CDR3 nucleotides: TGTGCCAGCAGCTTGGGGGAGCGCCGCTCTGGAAACACCATATATTTT. This sequence encodes CASSLGERRSGNTIYF.

Notes on this clone: The same CDR3 is also encoded by other DNA sequences in this sample. The V and J genes are TRBV4-1 and TRBJ1-3; D not certain. Germline V gene data show CDR1 as MGHRA and CDR2 as YSYEKL. Between the trimmed V and J ends, which lost 0 bases and 4 bases, there was a span of 7 bases. The CDR3 has 14 residues. The DNA for the CDR3 is TGCGCCAGCAGCCAAGAGGGCCGGGGAAACACCATATATTTT. Residues: CASSQEGRGNTIYF.

The V gene is TRBV6-1, the J gene TRBJ1-5, with D perhaps TRBD1 (6 bases). Trimming shortened V by 4 bases and J by 0 bases, and 7 bases separated the two germline ends. Per the germline V gene, CDR1 is MNHNS and CDR2 is SASEGT. The CDR3 contains 14 residues. The CDR3 DNA sequence: TGTGCCAGCAGTGGGACAGCTAGCAATCAGCCCCAGCATTTT. This sequence encodes CASSGTASNQPQHF.